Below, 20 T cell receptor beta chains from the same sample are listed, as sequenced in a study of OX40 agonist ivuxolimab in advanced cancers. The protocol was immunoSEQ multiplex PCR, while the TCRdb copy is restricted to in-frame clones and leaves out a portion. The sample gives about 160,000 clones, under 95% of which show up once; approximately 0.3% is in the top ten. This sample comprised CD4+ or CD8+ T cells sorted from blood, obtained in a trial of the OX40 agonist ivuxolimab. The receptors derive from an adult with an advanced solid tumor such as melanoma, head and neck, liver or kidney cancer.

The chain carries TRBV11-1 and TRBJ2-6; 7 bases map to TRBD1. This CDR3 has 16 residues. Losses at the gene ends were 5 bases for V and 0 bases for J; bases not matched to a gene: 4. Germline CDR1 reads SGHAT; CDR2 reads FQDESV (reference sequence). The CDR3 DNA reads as TGTGCCAGCAGCCAGGGACAGTCCTCTGGGGCCAACGTCCTGACTTTC. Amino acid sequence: CASSQGQSSGANVLTF.

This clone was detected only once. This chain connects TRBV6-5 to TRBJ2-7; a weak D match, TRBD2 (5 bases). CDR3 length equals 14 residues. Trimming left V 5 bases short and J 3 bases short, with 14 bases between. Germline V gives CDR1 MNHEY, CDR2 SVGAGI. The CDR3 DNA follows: TGTGCCAGCAGTGATGGTCCCGGGGTCTACGAGCAGTACTTC. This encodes CASSDGPGVYEQYF.

Here the CDR3 DNA reads TGTGCCAGCAGTCTCGGGACAGACAGCCGATGGGGCTACACCTTC. The encoded protein is CASSLGTDSRWGYTF. This sequence joins TRBV11-2 and TRBJ1-2; TRBD1 matches 7 bases. Germline loops: CDR1 SGHAT, CDR2 FQNNGV. CDR3 length equals 15 residues. V dropped 6 bases and J dropped 8; count of bases not matched to a gene: 15.

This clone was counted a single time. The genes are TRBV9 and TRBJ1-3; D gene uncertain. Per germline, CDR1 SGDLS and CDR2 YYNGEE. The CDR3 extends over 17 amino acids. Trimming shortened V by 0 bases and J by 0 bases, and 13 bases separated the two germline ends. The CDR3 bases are TGTGCCAGCAGCGTAGGGACCTCTAGGGCCTCTGGAAACACCATATATTTT. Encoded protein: CASSVGTSRASGNTIYF.

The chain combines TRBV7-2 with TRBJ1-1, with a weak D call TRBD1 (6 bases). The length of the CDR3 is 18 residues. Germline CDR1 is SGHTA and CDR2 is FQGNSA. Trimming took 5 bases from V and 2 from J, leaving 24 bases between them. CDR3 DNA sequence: TGTGCCAGCAGCCAGCCCCCCTGGCAGGGGAGTGGAAACACTGAAGCTTTCTTT. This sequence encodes CASSQPPWQGSGNTEAFF.

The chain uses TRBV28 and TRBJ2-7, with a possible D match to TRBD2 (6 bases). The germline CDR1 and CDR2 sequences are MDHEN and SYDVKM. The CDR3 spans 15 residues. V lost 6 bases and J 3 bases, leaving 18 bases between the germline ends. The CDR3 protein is CASRPLAGRRYEQYF. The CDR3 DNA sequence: TGTGCCAGCAGACCCCTTGCGGGACGGCGCTACGAGCAGTACTTC. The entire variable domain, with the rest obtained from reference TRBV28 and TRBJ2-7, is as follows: DVKVTQSSRYLVKRTGEKVFLECVQDMDHENMFWYRQDPGLGLRLIYFSYDVKMKEKGDIPEGYSVSREKKERFSLILESASTNQTSMYLCASRPLAGRRYEQYFGPGTRLTVT.

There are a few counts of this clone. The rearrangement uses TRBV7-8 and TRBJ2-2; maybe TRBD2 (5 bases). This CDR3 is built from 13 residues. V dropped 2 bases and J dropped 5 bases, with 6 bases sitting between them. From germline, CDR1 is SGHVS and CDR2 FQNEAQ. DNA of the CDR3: TGTGCCAGCAGCTTAACTAGGACCGGGGAGCTGTTTTTT. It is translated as CASSLTRTGELFF.

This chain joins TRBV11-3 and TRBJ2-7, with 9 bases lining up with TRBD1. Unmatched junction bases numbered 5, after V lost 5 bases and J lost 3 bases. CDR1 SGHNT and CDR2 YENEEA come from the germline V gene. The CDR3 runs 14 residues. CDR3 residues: CASSPTGGNYEQYF. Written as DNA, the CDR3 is TGTGCCAGCAGCCCAACAGGGGGCAACTACGAGCAGTACTTC.

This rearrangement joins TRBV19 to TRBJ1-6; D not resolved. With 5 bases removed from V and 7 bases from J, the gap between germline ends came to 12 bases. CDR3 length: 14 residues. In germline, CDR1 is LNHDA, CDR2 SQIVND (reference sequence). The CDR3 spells CASSLEGRNSPLHF. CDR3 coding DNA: TGTGCCAGTAGTCTGGAGGGAAGAAATTCACCCCTCCACTTT.

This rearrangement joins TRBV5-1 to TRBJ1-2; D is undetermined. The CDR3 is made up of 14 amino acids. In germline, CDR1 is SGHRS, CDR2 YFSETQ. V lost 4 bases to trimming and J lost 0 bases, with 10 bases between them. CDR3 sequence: CASSGEEANYGYTF. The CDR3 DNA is TGCGCCAGCAGCGGAGAAGAAGCTAACTATGGCTACACCTTC.

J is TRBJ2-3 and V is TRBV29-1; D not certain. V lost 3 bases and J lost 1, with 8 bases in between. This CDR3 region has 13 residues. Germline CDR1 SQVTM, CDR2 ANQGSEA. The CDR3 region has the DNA TGCAGCGTTGATGGGCAGGGCACAGATACGCAGTATTTT. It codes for CSVDGQGTDTQYF.

This CDR3 is CAISVSLDEKLFF. The CDR3 bases are TGTGCCATCAGTGTGAGCTTAGATGAAAAACTGTTTTTT. This chain links TRBV10-3 with TRBJ1-4, with unresolved D. V was shortened by 4 bases and J by 6 bases, with 9 bases between the two germline ends. This CDR3 region has 13 residues. Germline assignment: CDR1 ENHRY and CDR2 SYGVKD.

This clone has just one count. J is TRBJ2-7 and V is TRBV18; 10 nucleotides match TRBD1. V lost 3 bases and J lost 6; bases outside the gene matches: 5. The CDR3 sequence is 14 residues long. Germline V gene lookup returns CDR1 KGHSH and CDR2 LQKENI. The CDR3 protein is CASSPGQGLTEQYF. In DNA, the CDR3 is TGTGCCAGCTCACCGGGACAGGGGTTAACCGAGCAGTACTTC.

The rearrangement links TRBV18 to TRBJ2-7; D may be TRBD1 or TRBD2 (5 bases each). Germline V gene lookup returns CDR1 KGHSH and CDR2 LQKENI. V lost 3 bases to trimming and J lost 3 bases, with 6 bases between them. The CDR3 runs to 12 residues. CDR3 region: CASSPGDYEQYF. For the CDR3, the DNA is TGTGCCAGCTCACCGGGGGACTACGAGCAGTACTTC.

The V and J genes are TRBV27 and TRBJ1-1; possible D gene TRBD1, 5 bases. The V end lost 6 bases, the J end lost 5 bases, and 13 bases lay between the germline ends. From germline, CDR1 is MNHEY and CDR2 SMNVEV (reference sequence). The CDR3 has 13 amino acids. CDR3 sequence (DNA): TGTGCCAGCAGCGGGGGTTTCGGGACTGAAGCTTTCTTT. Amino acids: CASSGGFGTEAFF.

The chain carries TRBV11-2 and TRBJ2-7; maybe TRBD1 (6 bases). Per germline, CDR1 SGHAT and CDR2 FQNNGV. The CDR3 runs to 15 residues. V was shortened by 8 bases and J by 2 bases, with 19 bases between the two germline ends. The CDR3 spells CASCSIARGAYEQYF. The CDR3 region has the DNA TGTGCCAGCTGCTCGATCGCCAGGGGCGCCTACGAGCAGTACTTC. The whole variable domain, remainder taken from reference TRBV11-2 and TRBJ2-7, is EAGVAQSPRYKIIEKRQSVAFWCNPISGHATLYWYQQILGQGPKLLIQFQNNGVVDDSQLPKDRFSAERLKGVDSTLKIQPAKLEDSAVYLCASCSIARGAYEQYFGPGTRLTVT.

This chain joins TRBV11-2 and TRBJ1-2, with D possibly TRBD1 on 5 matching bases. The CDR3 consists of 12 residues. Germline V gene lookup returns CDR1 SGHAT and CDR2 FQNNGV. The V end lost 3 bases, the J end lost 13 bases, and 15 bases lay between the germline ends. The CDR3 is CASSFGGTEPTF. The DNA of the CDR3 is TGTGCCAGCAGCTTTGGAGGGACCGAGCCCACCTTC.

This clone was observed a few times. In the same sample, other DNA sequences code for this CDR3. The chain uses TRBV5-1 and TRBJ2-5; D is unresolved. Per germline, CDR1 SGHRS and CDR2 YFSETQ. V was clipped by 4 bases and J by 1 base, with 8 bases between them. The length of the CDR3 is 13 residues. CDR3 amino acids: CASSPRTQETQYF. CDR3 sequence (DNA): TGCGCCAGCAGCCCAAGGACCCAAGAGACCCAGTACTTC.

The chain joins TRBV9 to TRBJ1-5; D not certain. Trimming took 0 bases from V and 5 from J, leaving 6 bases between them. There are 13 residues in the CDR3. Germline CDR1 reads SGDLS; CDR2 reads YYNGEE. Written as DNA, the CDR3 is TGTGCCAGCAGCGTAGATATGCATCAGCCCCAGCATTTT. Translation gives CASSVDMHQPQHF.

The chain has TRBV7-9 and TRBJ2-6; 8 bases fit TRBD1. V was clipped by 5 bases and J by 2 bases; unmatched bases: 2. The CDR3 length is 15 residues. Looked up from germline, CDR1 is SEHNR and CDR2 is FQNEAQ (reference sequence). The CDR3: CASSRTGTGANVLTF. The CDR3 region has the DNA TGTGCCAGCAGCCGGACAGGGACTGGGGCCAACGTCCTGACTTTC.